This T cell receptor beta chain was sequenced for a study of T-cell memory formation after mild COVID-19. Across the whole study: TCR clusters mostly belonged to single donors.

Regarding this clonotype: Its matching antigen is unknown.

The V gene's germline CDR1 is MNHEY and CDR2 SMNVEV (reference sequence). The ends lost 6 bases at V and 9 bases at J; junction bases unmatched: 10. The CDR3 loop spans 15 amino acids. Study-wide findings and caveats: CD4+ contracting clones were mainly CM and EM; CD8+ ones, EMRA.

Constant-segment-primed 5'RACE gave TCR alpha and TCR beta cDNA libraries with sample barcodes and UMIs. TCRdb re-called the 5' RACE reads through MiXCR, storing one row per CDR3 protein. This sample yields hundreds of thousands of distinct CDR3 sequences, of which roughly a fifth are seen a single time; 8.4% belongs to the top ten. V and J are TRBV27 and TRBJ1-6, with 8 bases fitting TRBD1. The sequencing input was PBMCs or a T cell subset sorted from them (not recorded which). This TCR was recovered from an adult woman who had mild COVID-19 (a few samples of this study predate the infection). Cell type and time point are not known. The CDR3 nucleotides read TGTGCCAGCAGGCCTGCGACAGGGGCGGGTTCACCCCTCCACTTT. This sequence encodes CASRPATGAGSPLHF.